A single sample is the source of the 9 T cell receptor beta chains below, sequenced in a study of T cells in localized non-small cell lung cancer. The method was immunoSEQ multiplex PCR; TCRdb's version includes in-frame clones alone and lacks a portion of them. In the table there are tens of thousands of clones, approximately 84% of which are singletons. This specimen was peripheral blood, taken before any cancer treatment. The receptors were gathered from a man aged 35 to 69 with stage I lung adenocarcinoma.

The CDR3 region is CASSYLAGSTDTQYF. Here the CDR3 DNA reads TGTGCCAGCAGTTATCTAGCAGGATCCACGGATACGCAGTATTTT. This rearrangement joins TRBV6-5 to TRBJ2-3; tentatively, D is TRBD2 (5 bases). This CDR3 has 15 residues. The germline V gene encodes CDR1 MNHEY and CDR2 SVGAGI. V lost 3 bases, J lost 6 bases, and 16 bases lay in between.

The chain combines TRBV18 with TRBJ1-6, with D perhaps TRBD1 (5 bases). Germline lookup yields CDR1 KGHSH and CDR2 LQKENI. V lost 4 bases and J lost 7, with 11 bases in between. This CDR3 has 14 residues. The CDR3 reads CASSLQGENSPLHF. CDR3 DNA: TGTGCCAGCTCACTCCAGGGTGAGAATTCACCCCTCCACTTT.

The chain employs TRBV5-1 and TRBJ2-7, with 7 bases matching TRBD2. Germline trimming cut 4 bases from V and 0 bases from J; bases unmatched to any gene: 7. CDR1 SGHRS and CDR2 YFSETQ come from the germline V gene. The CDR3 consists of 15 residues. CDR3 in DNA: TGCGCCAGCAGCCCCAGCGGGGCCCGCTCCTACGAGCAGTACTTC. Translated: CASSPSGARSYEQYF.

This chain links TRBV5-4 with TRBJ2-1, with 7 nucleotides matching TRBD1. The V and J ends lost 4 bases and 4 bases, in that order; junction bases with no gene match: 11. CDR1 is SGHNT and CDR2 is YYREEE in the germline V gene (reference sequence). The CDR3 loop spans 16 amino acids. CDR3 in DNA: TGTGCCAGCAGCCAACAAGGGACAGACGAATACAATGAGCAGTTCTTC. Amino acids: CASSQQGTDEYNEQFF.

This CDR3 reads CASSYSGRPREKLFF. As DNA, the CDR3 is TGTGCCAGCAGTTACTCGGGCAGACCTCGCGAAAAACTGTTTTTT. The chain has TRBV6-5 and TRBJ1-4, with unresolved D. This CDR3 has 15 residues. V was cut by 0 bases and J by 8 bases, with 13 bases left in between. Germline V gene lookup returns CDR1 MNHEY and CDR2 SVGAGI.

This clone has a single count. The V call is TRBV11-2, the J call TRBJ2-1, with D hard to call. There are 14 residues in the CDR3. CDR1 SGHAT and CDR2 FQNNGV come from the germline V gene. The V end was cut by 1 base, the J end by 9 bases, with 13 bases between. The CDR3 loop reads CASSLVAMKGEQFF. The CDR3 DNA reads TGTGCCAGCAGCTTAGTTGCCATGAAAGGTGAGCAGTTCTTC.

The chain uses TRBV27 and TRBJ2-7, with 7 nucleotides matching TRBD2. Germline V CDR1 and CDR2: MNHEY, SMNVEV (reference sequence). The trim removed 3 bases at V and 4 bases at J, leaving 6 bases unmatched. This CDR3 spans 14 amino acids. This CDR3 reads CASSLKGRGYEQYF. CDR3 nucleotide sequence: TGTGCCAGCAGTTTGAAGGGGAGGGGTTACGAGCAGTACTTC.

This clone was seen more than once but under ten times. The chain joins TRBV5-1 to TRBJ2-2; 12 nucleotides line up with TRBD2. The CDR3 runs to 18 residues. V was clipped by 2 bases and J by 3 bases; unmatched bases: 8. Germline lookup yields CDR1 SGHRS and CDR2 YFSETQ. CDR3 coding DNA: TGCGCCAGCAGCTTCCCGTCTAGCGGGGGGGTTGACACCGGGGAGCTGTTTTTT. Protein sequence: CASSFPSSGGVDTGELFF.

CDR3: CASSLVPGAGIQYF. CDR3 sequence (DNA): TGTGCCAGCAGCTTGGTACCAGGGGCCGGCATTCAGTACTTC. The genes are TRBV5-6 and TRBJ2-4; maybe TRBD1 (6 bases). The CDR3 is 14 amino acids. Germline V gene data show CDR1 as SGHDT and CDR2 as YYEEEE. V was clipped by 0 bases and J by 9 bases, with 13 bases between them.